This T cell receptor beta chain was observed in a study of blood T cell repertoires in COVID-19. Study details: Whether acute or convalescent, the COVID-19 samples came from the United States, Italy and Spain. T cells, B-cell-depleted T cells, or PBMCs supplied cDNA or gDNA.

Between the trimmed V and J ends, which lost 7 bases and 5 bases, there was a span of 20 bases. This CDR3 contains 16 residues. Per germline, CDR1 WSHSY and CDR2 SAAADI. Original analysis: Reference gene primer amplification yielded estimated nucleated cell counts. Profiling relied on immunoSEQ multiplex PCR, and the TCRdb table lists in-frame clones only, not all of them. From that table come the V and J calls and clone size; the DNA was used to work out D and trimming. The sample gives around 260,000 clones, about 88% of which show up once; around 1.8% is in the top ten. The chain recombines TRBV10-2 with TRBJ2-2; D is uncertain. The TCR was taken from a man aged 30-40 years with active or convalescent COVID-19. Source material: peripheral blood. The CDR3 bases are TGCGCCAGCATTTCCAGTGTAGGAGCTGGAACCGGGGAGCTGTTTTTT. Residues: CASISSVGAGTGELFF.